What follows are 6 T cell receptor beta chains derived from one specimen sequenced in a study of blood T cells in healthy people across ages. Using a J-beta primer mix together with a sample-barcoded 5' primer, a second PCR was run for about 6 to 11 cycles. Via MiXCR, TCRdb re-called the 5' RACE reads, giving one row per CDR3 protein. The sample includes around 870,000 distinct CDR3 sequences, less than 35% of them seen just once. The sequenced sample consisted of blood. The source is a woman older than 75 in good health.

The rearrangement uses TRBV11-2 and TRBJ2-1, with D unclear. Between the trimmed V and J ends, which lost 7 bases and 6 bases, there was a span of 10 bases. This CDR3 is 12 amino acids long. In germline, CDR1 is SGHAT, CDR2 FQNNGV. The CDR3 DNA reads as TGTGCCAGCACTCAATCGGGCAATGAGCAGTTCTTC. Protein sequence: CASTQSGNEQFF.

This clonotype was detected ten times or more. This sequence may be a read error, since a much larger clone differs from it by one base. V and J are TRBV20-1 and TRBJ2-5; D could derive from TRBD1 or TRBD2 (6 bases each). Trimming left V 6 bases short and J 11 bases short, with 25 bases between. The CDR3 length is 14 residues. The germline V gene encodes CDR1 DFQATT and CDR2 SNEGSKA (reference sequence). The CDR3 sequence: CSAPRGGLRDEQYF. Here the CDR3 DNA reads TGCAGTGCACCCCGTGGGGGGCTTCGGGATGAGCAGTACTTC.

Concerning this clonotype itself: With a much larger clone just one base away, this may be a read error. V gene TRBV11-2 combines with J gene TRBJ2-7; TRBD2 agrees at 11 bases. Gene TRBJ2-5 matches the end of the DNA better, so the J call may be wrong. Germline V gene data show CDR1 as SGHAT and CDR2 as FQNNGV. The CDR3 spans 14 residues. DNA of the CDR3: TGTGCCAGCAGTTTTAGCGGGGGGGGCAGGACCCAGTACTTC. Protein sequence: CASSFSGGGRTQYF.

This clonotype was observed many times. The CDR3 here is CASRVAGGGTDTQYF. The CDR3 DNA sequence: TGTGCCAGCAGAGTAGCGGGGGGGGGCACAGATACGCAGTATTTT. The rearrangement uses TRBV12-3 or TRBV12-4 and TRBJ2-3; 11 bases align to TRBD2. This CDR3 comprises 15 residues. V shed 6 bases, J shed 1 base, and the junction held 3 bases outside the gene matches.

In this sample, this clonotype turned up a few times. A read error is possible here, since a much larger clone lies one base away. V usage is TRBV9 and J usage is TRBJ2-6; D gene unclear. V was cut by 4 bases and J by 0 bases, with 8 bases left in between. The CDR3 is 15 residues long. Germline CDR1 reads SGDLS; CDR2 reads YYNGEE. The CDR3 reads CASSFQSSGANVLTF. In DNA form, the CDR3 reads TGTGCCAGCAGCTTTCAGAGCTCTGGGGCCAACGTCCTGACTTTC.

Notes on this clonotype: This could be a read error, since a much larger clone is one nucleotide away. The V and J genes are TRBV7-2 and TRBJ2-7; no clear D gene. Germline CDR1 and CDR2: SGHTA and FQGNSA. The CDR3 consists of 13 residues. The CDR3 sequence: CAGSRASTYEQYF. CDR3 nucleotide sequence: TGTGCCGGCAGCCGGGCTAGTACGTACGAGCAGTACTTC.